This paragraph covers one T cell receptor beta chain sequence. In this sample, this clone turned up a few times. What this receptor recognizes is not known. No much larger clonotype is one base removed from it; base qualities were not supplied. The data originate from a study of cytomegalovirus exposure and HLA in healthy donors (TCRdb year 2017). Turning to the overall study: An earlier analysis of a few hundred of the donors reported under 300 Gb of sequence data and around 100 million unique TCR beta sequences obtained from 150 million to 200 million T cells. The T cell repertoires of 550 to 850 subjects were profiled by immunosequencing and related to cytomegalovirus serostatus. All discovery cohort repertoires had been generated on a single sequencing platform. To study patterns of TCR occurrence, a later analysis re-analyzed previously published TCR beta repertoires from around 660 donors and added high-resolution HLA genotyping. Several DR-DQ haplotypes were treated as single units for association and clustering because of strong linkage in the cohort. A later genetic analysis used genome-wide SNP genotypes for about three fifths of the 666 donors, treating that subset as a discovery cohort. Class I and class II HLA loci were covered by the typing at four-digit resolution. Of the approximately 400 genotyped donors, approximately 83% fell in the genetic ancestry cluster associated with self-reported Caucasian donors. In addition to the first cohort of 650 to 750 subjects, a separate validation cohort of 130 or so different subjects was used. Among 398 genotyped donors of the cohort, an average of roughly 230,000 unique TCR beta nucleotide sequences was sequenced per donor, of which 15% to 20% were non-productive. An earlier analysis of approximately 630 of the donors applied high-throughput TCR beta sequencing to assess whether each TCR beta V gene segment acted as functional or pseudogenic. Typing coverage varied by locus: about 620-630 donors for A, B, C, DRB1 and DQB1; around 560 for DQA1; over 600 for DPA1; roughly 450 for DPB1. The study aimed to test whether cataloging public T cell receptors could reveal signatures of past pathogen exposure. Rather than using new phenotypic data, the later analysis identified candidate immune exposures from TCR beta sequences and from how often those sequences occurred across donors. To predict cytomegalovirus infection status, the study brought together high-throughput TCR immunosequencing, statistical association of individual TCRs with disease status, and machine learning. Donor age, sex, ethnicity and CMV serostatus were compiled alongside the repertoire data. Roughly 300 gigabases of sequencing data and approximately 85 million unique TCR sequences were included in an early release covering roughly 600 HLA-typed donors. The study at large found these results: Linkage disequilibrium might explain the correlated functional status among segregating V segments, but an unknown experimental factor could not be ruled out. The only immune exposure information available for the cohort was CMV serostatus. A group of highly shared sequence variants was considered likely to be a technical artifact of the sequencing pipeline. In the study, some 160 TCR beta chains were listed as associated with cytomegalovirus. In a later analysis, several top co-occurrence clusters were reported to appear linked to parvovirus B19, influenza, CMV and Epstein-Barr virus. Presence/absence analyses assumed roughly uniform sequencing depth across donors, an assumption that may not hold. In a later genetic analysis, fewer N-insertions in productive TCRs were reported among donors in an Asian-associated ancestry cluster than the approximately 710-donor mean. A later analysis associated about 17,000 TCR beta sequences with specific HLA alleles at a false discovery rate of 0.05. Compared with equally common non-associated chains, HLA-associated TCR beta chains in a later analysis were more clonally expanded and had lower generation probabilities. While some public TCRs were present in many individuals, most TCR sequences turned up only very rarely across donors. Because counts were too low, roughly 17 rarely observed V segments, including chromosome 9 orphons, were left out of the earlier analysis of a few hundred of the donors. Strong co-occurrence of HLA alleles, especially DR and DQ, made assigning TCR associations to individual alleles difficult. Some IMGT-functional V segments, including TRBV6-2 and TRBV6-3, could not be distinguished by the 87-base-pair reads and were therefore excluded. In both the original and validation cohorts, the classifier was reported to diagnose cytomegalovirus status with high specificity and sensitivity. According to a later analysis, TCR association rates differed among HLA loci, with DRB1 alleles showing the most associated TCRs and HLA-C alleles showing the fewest. This cohort had only TCR beta chains sequenced, and the lack of alpha or paired-chain data limited which features could be detected. The authors suggested that the approach could potentially be generalized to other disease states and immunological phenotypes. Most CMV-associated TCR beta chains appeared to be HLA-restricted in a later analysis, and the HLA associations seemed to be driven largely by CMV exposure. In vitro tests confirmed that a few of the cytomegalovirus-associated TCR beta chains recognize cytomegalovirus antigens. Because HLA typing was unavailable for some donors at each locus, only the typed subset was used in association tests. A further reported finding was that TCR beta sequences accurately predicted the HLA-A and HLA-B alleles for most subjects in the first cohort. A later genetic analysis associated a missense DCLRE1C variant with V-gene and J-gene trimming of TCR beta chains, and an independent cohort replicated the association. Broadly in line with IMGT annotations, most TCR beta V segments showed up in productive rearrangements about 87% or about 30% of the time in an earlier analysis of around 600 of the donors.

From the germline V gene, CDR1 is SGHAT and CDR2 is FQNNGV. Its CDR3 holds 14 amino acids, cysteine through phenylalanine. Of all the DNA, just the CDR3 is kept, 42 bases in frame from base 1. V drops 1 base and J drops 8 bases, leaving 14 bases in between. The library was built by means of the immunoSEQ multiplex PCR assay. For the multiplex PCR, a mixture combining 60 forward primers for TCR Vbeta segments and 13 reverse primers for TCR Jbeta segments was used. A multiplex PCR assay on genomic DNA amplified the CDR3 region of rearranged TCR beta genes. The amplified TCR beta libraries were sequenced on the Illumina HiSeq System as 87-base-pair reads. Regarding the original processing steps: In a later analysis, tens of millions of unique TCR beta chains were counted across the roughly 670 repertoires, and roughly 10 million of these chains were shared by at least two donors. Raw reads were error-corrected and collapsed into unique sequences by a nearest-neighbor algorithm in which closely related sequences were merged to remove PCR and sequencing errors. V, D and J gene segments were assigned by aligning CDR3 sequences to IMGT reference sequences. Each retained sequence needed at least a six-nucleotide match to both a V gene segment and a J gene segment. A rearrangement counted as productive if the CDR3 had no stop codons and remained in frame with V and J, and every other rearrangement counted as non-productive. CDR3 was defined by IMGT convention, running from the second conserved V-encoded cysteine to the conserved J-encoded phenylalanine. In an earlier analysis of just under 600 of the donors, sequences lacking an unambiguous match to a single V gene segment were excluded. An earlier analysis of about 590 of the donors classified V segments as functional when productive rearrangements were above 56.7% and as segregating when the standard deviation between donors was above 5%. A statistical classification framework was built for diagnosing cytomegalovirus status from the catalog of TCR beta chain sequences. In a later analysis, TCR nucleotide sequences were compared against IMGT/GENE-DB human TR gene sequences so that V and J genes could be assigned. The TCRdist pipeline was used in a later analysis to assign CDR3 sequences and most-parsimonious VDJ recombination scenarios. A later analysis defined each TCR beta chain by its CDR3 amino acid sequence plus V-gene family, and excluded reads lacking a unique V-gene family. As a way to deal with suspected cross-contamination and a sequencing artifact, a later analysis dropped approximately 570 nucleotide sequences that were highly shared and had low generation probability. In a later analysis, a clonal expansion index for each public chain was calculated from normalized within-repertoire ranks of inferred template counts. Generation probabilities in a later analysis came from a VDJ recombination model fitted to out-of-frame rearrangements, and those results were checked against IGoR. A later analysis scored TCR-TCR, TCR-HLA and TCR-CMV co-occurrence with hypergeometric tests, applying a repertoire-size bias correction to TCR pairs. To estimate false discovery rates, a later analysis permuted the HLA or CMV assignments 20 times. A later analysis grouped co-occurring TCRs with DBSCAN, adding TCRdist sequence similarity when clustering within HLA-allele-positive subsets. Co-occurrence clustering excluded repertoires with fewer than 30,000 or more than 120,000 public chains, plus five with anomalous nucleotide sharing. Sourced from immuneACCESS, this table was stored by TCRdb with only in-frame sequences that have V and J called. A share of the clones is absent; for the studies checked, an unresolved V gene accounts for under half, and the remainder has no known explanation. D and trimming were read from the DNA, whereas the V and J calls and clone size are those reported in that table. For this sample the table gives around 67,000 clones, of which around 61% were detected only once. The ten most abundant clones make up 3% to 3.5% of the sample.

The cohort comprised under 700 healthy bone marrow donors. All cohort members were sampled while nominally healthy, although unrecorded immune exposures were likely present. The donor tested CMV seronegative and was one of the 352 seronegative cohort members. A peripheral blood sample was provided by each donor, and peripheral blood mononuclear cells were used for TCR beta sequencing. The Qiagen DNeasy Blood Extraction Kit was used to extract genomic DNA from the blood cell samples. The specimen was PBMCs. Rearrangement joined TRBV11-2 to TRBJ1-2, with no reliable assignment of the D segment. This receptor was obtained from a woman aged 45-65 years in good health and CMV-seronegative. The nucleotide sequence reads TGTGCCAGCAGCTTAGGAGAGGGAGTGTACGGCTACACCTTC. It translates to CASSLGEGVYGYTF.